The sequence of this T cell receptor (beta chain) was determined in a study of T cells in Graves' hyperthyroidism and ophthalmopathy. Trimming stripped 5 bases from V and 6 bases from J, with 23 bases between. This CDR3 has 17 residues. In germline, CDR1 is SGDLS, CDR2 YYNGEE. The source material, RNA transcripts, was used to amplify TCR beta CDR3 regions. The study used the HTBI primer set for a first-round RT-PCR of the TCR CDR3. One entry per CDR3 protein results from TCRdb running MiXCR on the multiplex PCR reads. The repertoire holds over 350,000 distinct CDR3 sequences, with approximately 14% as singletons.

This receptor was obtained from a man between 18 and 35 years old with Graves' ophthalmopathy. The chain uses TRBV9 and TRBJ1-4; possible D gene TRBD1, 6 bases. Sequences were obtained from blood. The CDR3 DNA is TGTGCCAGCAGTCCTACCACCGGGACAAGCGATTATGAAAAACTGTTTTTT. Protein sequence: CASSPTTGTSDYEKLFF.